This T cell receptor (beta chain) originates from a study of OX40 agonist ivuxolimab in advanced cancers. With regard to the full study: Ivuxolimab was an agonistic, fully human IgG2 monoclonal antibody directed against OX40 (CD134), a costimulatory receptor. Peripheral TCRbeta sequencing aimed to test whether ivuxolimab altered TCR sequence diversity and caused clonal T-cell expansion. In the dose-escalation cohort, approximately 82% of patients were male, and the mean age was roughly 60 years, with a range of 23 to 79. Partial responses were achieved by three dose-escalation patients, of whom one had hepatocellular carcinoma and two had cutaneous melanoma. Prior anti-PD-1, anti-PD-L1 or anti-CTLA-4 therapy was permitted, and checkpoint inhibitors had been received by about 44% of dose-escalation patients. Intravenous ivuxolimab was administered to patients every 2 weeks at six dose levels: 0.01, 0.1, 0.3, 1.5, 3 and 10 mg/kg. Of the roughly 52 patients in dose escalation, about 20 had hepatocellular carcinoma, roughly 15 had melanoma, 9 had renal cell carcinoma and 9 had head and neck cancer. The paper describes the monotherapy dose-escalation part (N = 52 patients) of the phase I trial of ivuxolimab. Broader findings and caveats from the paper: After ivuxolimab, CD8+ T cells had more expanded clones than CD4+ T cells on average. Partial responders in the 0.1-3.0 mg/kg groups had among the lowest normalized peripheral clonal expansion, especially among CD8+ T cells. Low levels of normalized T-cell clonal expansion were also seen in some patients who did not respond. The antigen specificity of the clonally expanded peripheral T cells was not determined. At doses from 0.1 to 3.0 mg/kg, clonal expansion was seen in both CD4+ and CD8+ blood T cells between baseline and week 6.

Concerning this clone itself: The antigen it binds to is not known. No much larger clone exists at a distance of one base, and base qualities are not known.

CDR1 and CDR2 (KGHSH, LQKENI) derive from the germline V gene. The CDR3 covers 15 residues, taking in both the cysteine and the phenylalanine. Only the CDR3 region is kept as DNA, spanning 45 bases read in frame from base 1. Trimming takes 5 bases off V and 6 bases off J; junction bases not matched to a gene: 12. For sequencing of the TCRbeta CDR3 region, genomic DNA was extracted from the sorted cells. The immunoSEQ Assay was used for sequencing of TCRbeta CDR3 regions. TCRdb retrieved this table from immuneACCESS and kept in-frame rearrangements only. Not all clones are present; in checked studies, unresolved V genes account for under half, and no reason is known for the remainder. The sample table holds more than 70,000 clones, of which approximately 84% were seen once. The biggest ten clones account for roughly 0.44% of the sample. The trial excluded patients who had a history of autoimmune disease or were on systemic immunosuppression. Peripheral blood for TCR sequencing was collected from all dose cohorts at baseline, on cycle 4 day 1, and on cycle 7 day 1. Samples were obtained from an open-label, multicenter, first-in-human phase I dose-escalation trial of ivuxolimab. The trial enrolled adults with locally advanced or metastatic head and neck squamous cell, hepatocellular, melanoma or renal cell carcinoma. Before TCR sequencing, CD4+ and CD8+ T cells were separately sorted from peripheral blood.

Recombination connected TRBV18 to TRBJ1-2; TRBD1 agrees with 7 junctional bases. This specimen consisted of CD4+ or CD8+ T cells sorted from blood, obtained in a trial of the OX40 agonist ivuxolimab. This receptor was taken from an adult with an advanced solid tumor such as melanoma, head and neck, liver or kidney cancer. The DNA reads TGTGCCAGCTCAATTTACGGGGACAGTCGTAATGGCTACACCTTC. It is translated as CASSIYGDSRNGYTF.